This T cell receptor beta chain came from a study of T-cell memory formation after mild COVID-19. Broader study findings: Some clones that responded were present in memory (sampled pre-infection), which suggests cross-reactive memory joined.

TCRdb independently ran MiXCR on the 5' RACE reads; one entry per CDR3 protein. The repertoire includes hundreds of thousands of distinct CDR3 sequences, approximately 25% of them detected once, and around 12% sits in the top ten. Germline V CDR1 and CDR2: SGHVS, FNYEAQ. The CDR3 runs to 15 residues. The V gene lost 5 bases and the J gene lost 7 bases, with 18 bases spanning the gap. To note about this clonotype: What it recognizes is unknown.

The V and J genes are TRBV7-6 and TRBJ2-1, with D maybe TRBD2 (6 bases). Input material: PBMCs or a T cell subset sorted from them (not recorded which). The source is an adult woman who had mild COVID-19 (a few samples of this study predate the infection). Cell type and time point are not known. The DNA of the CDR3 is TGTGCCAGCAGCGGGGGGAAGACCGAGGGAAATGAGCAGTTCTTC. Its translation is CASSGGKTEGNEQFF.